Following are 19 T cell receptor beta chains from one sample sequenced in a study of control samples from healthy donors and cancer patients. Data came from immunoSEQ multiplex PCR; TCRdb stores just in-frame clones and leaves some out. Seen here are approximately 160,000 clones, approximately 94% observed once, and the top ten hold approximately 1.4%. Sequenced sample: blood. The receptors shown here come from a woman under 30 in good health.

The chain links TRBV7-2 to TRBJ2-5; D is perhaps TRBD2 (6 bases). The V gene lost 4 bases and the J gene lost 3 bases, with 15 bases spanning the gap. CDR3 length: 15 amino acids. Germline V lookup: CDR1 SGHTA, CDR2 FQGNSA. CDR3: CASSWFSSAEETQYF. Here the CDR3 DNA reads TGTGCCAGCAGCTGGTTCTCTAGCGCGGAAGAGACCCAGTACTTC.

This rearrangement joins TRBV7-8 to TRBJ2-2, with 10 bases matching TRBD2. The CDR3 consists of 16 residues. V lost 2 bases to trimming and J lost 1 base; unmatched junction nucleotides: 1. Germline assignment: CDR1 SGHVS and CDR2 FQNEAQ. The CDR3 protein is CASSLWTSGNTGELFF. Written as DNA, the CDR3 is TGTGCCAGCAGCTTATGGACTAGCGGGAACACCGGGGAGCTGTTTTTT.

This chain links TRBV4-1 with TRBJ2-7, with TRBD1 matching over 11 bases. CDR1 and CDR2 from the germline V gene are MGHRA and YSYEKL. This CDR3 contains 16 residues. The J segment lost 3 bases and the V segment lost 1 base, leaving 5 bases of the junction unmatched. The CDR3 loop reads CASSQAPGTGGYEQYF. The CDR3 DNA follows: TGCGCCAGCAGCCAAGCCCCCGGGACAGGGGGCTACGAGCAGTACTTC.

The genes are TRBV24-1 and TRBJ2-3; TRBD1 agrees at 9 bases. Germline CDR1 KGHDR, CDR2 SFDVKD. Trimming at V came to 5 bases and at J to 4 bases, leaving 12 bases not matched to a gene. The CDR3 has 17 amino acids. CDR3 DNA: TGTGCCACCAGTGTCAGGAAAGTGGGACAGGGTGCAGATACGCAGTATTTT. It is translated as CATSVRKVGQGADTQYF.

CDR3 loop: CATSEYRGGRETQYF. The CDR3 bases are TGTGCCACCAGTGAGTACAGGGGAGGGAGAGAGACCCAGTACTTC. This chain connects TRBV24-1 to TRBJ2-5; D could derive from TRBD1 or TRBD2 (7 bases each). The CDR3 is made up of 15 amino acids. The germline V gene has CDR1 KGHDR and CDR2 SFDVKD. V was trimmed by 4 bases and J by 4 bases, leaving 15 bases between them.

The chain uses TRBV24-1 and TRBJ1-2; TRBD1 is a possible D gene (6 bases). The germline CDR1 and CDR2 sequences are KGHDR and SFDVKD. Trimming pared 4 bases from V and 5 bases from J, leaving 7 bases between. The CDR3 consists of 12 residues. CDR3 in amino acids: CATSETGYGYTF. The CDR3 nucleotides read TGTGCCACCAGTGAAACAGGGTATGGCTACACCTTC.

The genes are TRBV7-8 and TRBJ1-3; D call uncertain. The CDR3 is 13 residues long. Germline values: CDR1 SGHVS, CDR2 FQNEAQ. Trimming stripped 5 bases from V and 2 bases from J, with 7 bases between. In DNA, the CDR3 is TGTGCCAGCAGCCTCCCTCCTGGAAACACCATATATTTT. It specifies CASSLPPGNTIYF.

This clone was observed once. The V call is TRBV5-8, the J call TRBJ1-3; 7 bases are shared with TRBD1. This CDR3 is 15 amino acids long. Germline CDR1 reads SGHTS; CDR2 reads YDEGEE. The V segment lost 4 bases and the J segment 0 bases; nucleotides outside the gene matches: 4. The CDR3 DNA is TGTGCCAGCAGCCAAGGGACAGCCTCTGGAAACACCATATATTTT. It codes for CASSQGTASGNTIYF.

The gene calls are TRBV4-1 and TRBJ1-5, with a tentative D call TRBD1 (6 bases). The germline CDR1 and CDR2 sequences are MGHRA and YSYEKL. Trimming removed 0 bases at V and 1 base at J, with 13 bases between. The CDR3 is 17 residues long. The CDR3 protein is CASSQDRGGQSNQPQHF. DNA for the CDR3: TGCGCCAGCAGCCAAGATAGGGGGGGGCAGAGCAATCAGCCCCAGCATTTT.

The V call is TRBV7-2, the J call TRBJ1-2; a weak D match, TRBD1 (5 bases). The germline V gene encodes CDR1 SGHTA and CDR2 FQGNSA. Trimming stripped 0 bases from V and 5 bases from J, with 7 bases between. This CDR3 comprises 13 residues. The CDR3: CASSLAQAYGYTF. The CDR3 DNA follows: TGTGCCAGCAGCTTAGCACAGGCTTATGGCTACACCTTC.

CDR3 DNA sequence: TGTGCCAGTAGTATGCGCCCCCGAGGGACCTACAATGAGCAGTTCTTC. As protein: CASSMRPRGTYNEQFF. This sequence joins TRBV19 and TRBJ2-1; D possibly corresponds to TRBD2 (5 bases). The CDR3 spans 16 residues. Germline loops: CDR1 LNHDA, CDR2 SQIVND (reference sequence). With 3 bases removed from V and 2 bases from J, the gap between germline ends came to 14 bases.

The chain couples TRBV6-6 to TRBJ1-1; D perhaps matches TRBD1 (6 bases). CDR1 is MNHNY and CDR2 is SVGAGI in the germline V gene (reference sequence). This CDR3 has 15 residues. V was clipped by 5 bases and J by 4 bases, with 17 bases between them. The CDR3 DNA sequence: TGTGCCAGCAGTGGCAGTGACAGGTATAGCACTGAAGCTTTCTTT. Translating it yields CASSGSDRYSTEAFF.

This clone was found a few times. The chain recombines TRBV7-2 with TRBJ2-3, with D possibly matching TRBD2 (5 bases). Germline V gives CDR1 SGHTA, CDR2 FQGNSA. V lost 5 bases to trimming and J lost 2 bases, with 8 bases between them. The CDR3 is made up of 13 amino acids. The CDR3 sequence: CASSLGDTDTQYF. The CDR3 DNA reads TGTGCCAGCAGCCTCGGGGACACAGATACGCAGTATTTT.

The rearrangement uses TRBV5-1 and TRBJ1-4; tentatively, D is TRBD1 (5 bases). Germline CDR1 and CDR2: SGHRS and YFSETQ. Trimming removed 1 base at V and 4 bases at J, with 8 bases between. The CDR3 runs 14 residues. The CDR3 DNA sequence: TGCGCCAGCAGCTTGCAGGGACTTAATGAAAAACTGTTTTTT. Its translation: CASSLQGLNEKLFF.

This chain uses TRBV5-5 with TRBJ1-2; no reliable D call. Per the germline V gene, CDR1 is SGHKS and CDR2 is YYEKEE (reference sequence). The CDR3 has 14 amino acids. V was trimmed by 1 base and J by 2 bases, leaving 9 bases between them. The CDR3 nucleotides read TGTGCCAGCAGCTTGAGTTCAGGCAACTATGGCTACACCTTC. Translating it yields CASSLSSGNYGYTF.

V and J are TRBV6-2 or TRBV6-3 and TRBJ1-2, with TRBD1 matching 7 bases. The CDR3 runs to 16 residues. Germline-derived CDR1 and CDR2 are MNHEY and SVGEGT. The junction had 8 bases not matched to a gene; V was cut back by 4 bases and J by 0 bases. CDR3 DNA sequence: TGTGCCAGCAGTTGGTTGACAGGGTGGACTAACTATGGCTACACCTTC. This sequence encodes CASSWLTGWTNYGYTF.

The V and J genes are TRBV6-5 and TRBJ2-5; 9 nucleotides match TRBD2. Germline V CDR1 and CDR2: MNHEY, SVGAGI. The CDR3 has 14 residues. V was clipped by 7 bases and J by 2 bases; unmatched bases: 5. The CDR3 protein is CASTRLAAQETQYF. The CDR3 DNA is TGTGCCAGCACCCGACTAGCGGCACAAGAGACCCAGTACTTC.

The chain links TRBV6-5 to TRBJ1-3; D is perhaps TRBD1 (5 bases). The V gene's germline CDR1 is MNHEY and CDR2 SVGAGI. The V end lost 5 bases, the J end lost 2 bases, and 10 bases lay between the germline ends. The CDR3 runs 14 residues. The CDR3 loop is CASSRGETGNTIYF. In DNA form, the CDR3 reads TGTGCCAGCAGTCGAGGGGAAACTGGAAACACCATATATTTT.

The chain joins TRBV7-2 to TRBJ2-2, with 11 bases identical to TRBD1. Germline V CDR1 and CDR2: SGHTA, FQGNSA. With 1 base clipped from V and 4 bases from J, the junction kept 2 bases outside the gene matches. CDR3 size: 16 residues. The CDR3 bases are TGTGCCAGCAGCTTAGAGGGGACAGGGGGCACCGGGGAGCTGTTTTTT. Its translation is CASSLEGTGGTGELFF.